The 4 T cell receptor beta chains below were found in one sample sequenced in a study of STAT5B mutations in CD4+ large granular lymphocyte leukemia. The table came from immunoSEQ multiplex PCR; TCRdb's copy has only in-frame clones and leaves some out. Among roughly 30,000 clones listed, about 89% were seen once. Sample: CD4+ T cells from blood buffy coats. The receptors derive from a human donor in good health.

The chain is built from TRBV14 and TRBJ1-2; D not certain. The CDR3 sequence is 16 residues long. V gave up 0 bases and J gave up 8 bases, with 19 bases separating them. Germline V gene lookup returns CDR1 SGHDN and CDR2 FVKESK. CDR3 residues: CASSQDRAYPGSGYTF. The CDR3 bases are TGTGCCAGCAGCCAAGATCGGGCGTATCCAGGCTCGGGCTACACCTTC. The entire variable domain, with the rest obtained from reference TRBV14 and TRBJ1-2, is as follows: EAGVTQFPSHSVIEKGQTVTLRCDPISGHDNLYWYRRVMGKEIKFLLHFVKESKQDESGMPNNRFLAERTGGTYSTLKVQPAELEDSGVYFCASSQDRAYPGSGYTFGSGTRLTVV.

On this clone itself: One end of the junction varies from germline; a read error may be responsible. The chain has TRBV7-9 and TRBJ2-1; D is unresolved. Looked up from germline, CDR1 is SEHNR and CDR2 is FQNEAQ (reference sequence). This CDR3 has 14 residues. For the CDR3, the DNA is TGTGCCAGCAGCTTACAGAGCTCCTACAATGAGCAGCTCTTC. Translating it yields CASSLQSSYNEQLF. The full variable domain, in which reference TRBV7-9 and TRBJ2-1 provide the parts outside the CDR3, is DTGVSQNPRHKITKRGQNVTFRCDPISEHNRLYWYRQTLGQGPEFLTYFQNEAQLEKSRLLSDRFSAERPKGSFSTLEIQRTEQGDSAMYLCASSLQSSYNEQLFGPGTRLTVL.

J is TRBJ1-5 and V is TRBV27; 10 bases map to TRBD1. The CDR3 runs to 14 residues. CDR1 and CDR2 (germline): MNHEY, SMNVEV (reference sequence). Losses at the gene ends were 4 bases for V and 8 bases for J; bases not matched to a gene: 5. This CDR3 is CASSSRQGAEPQHF. The CDR3 bases are TGTGCCAGCAGTTCTCGACAGGGGGCAGAGCCCCAGCATTTT.

This chain uses TRBV13 with TRBJ2-1; 15 bases match TRBD2. V was pared by 5 bases and J by 8 bases, with 10 bases of the junction left unmatched. The CDR3 loop spans 17 amino acids. The germline CDR1 and CDR2 sequences are PRHDT and FYEKMQ (reference sequence). CDR3 DNA: TGTGCCAGCAGCCCCGGACCGGGACTAGCGGGAGGTGATGAGCAGTTCTTC. This sequence encodes CASSPGPGLAGGDEQFF.